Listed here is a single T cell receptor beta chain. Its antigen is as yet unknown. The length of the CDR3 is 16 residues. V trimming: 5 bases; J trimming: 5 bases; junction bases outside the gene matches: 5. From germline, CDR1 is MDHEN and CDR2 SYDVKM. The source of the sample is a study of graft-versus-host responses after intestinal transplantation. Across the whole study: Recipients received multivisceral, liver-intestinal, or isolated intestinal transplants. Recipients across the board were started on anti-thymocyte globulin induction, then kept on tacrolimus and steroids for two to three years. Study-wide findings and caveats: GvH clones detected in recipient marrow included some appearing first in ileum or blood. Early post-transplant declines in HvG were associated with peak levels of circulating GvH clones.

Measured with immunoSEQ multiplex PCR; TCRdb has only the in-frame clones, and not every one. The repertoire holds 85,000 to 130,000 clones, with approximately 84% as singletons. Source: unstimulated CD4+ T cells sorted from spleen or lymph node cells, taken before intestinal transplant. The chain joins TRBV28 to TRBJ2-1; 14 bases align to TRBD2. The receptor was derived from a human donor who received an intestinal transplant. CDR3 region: CASSPGGLAGDNEQFF. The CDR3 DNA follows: TGTGCCAGCAGTCCCGGGGGACTAGCGGGAGACAATGAGCAGTTCTTC.